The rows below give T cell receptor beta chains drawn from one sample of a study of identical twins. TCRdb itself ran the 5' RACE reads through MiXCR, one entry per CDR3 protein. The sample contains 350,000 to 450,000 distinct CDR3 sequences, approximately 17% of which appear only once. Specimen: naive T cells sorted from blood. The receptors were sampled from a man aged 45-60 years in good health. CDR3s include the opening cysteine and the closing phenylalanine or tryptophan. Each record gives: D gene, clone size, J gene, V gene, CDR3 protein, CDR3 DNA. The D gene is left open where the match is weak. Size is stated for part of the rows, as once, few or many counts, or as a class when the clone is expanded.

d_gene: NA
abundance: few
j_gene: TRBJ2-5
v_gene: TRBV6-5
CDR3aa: CASSYAAGAKETQYF
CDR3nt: TGTGCCAGCAGTTACGCTGCAGGTGCCAAAGAGACCCAGTACTTC

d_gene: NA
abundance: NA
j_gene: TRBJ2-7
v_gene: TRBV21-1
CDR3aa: CASRPRLGGEQYF
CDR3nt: TGTGCCAGCAGACCACGACTGGGAGGCGAGCAGTACTTC

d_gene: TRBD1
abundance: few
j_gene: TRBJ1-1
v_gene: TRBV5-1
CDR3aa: CASSQGTGGANTEAFF
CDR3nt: TGCGCCAGCAGCCAAGGGACAGGGGGAGCGAACACTGAAGCTTTCTTT

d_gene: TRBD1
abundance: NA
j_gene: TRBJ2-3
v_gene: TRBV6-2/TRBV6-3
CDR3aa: CASSSGQGFADTQYF
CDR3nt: TGTGCCAGCAGTTCGGGACAGGGGTTCGCAGATACGCAGTATTTT

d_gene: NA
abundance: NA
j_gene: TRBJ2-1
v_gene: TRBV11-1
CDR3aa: CASSLYDEQFF
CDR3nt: TGTGCCAGCAGCTTATACGATGAGCAGTTCTTC

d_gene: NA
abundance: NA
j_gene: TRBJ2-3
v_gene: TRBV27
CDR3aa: CASSFRRTPFTDTQYF
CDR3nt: TGTGCCAGCAGTTTCCGAAGGACTCCCTTCACAGATACGCAGTATTTT

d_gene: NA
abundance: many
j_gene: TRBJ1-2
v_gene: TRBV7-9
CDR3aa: CASSHGAARQVGYTF
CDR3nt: TGTGCCAGCAGCCACGGAGCGGCTCGCCAAGTAGGCTACACCTTC

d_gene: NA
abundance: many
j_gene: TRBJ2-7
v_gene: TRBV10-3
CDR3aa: CAISEGGSVNEQYF
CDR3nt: TGTGCCATCAGTGAAGGGGGATCGGTGAACGAGCAGTACTTC

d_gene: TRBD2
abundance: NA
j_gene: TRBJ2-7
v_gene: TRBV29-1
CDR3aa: CSVAGGGPEQYF
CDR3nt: TGCAGCGTTGCGGGGGGGGGACCCGAGCAGTACTTC

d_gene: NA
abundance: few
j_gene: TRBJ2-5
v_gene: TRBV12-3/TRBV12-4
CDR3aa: CASSSDETQYF
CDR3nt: TGTGCCAGCAGTTCCGACGAGACCCAGTACTTC

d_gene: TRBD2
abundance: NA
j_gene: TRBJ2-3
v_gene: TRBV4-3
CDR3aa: CASSQETSGGRDTQYF
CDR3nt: TGCGCCAGCAGCCAAGAAACTAGCGGGGGGCGGGATACGCAGTATTTT

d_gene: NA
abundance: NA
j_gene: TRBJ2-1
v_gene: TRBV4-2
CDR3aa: CASSQEGQLSYNEQFF
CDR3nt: TGTGCCAGCAGCCAAGAAGGCCAGCTCTCCTACAATGAGCAGTTCTTC

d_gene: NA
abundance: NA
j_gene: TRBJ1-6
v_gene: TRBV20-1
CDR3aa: CSAPRGRENSPLHF
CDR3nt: TGCAGTGCCCCGCGGGGACGGGAGAATTCACCCCTCCACTTT

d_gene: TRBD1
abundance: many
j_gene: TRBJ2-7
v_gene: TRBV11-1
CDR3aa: CASSLGQGIGVRHYEQYF
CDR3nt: TGTGCCAGCAGCTTAGGACAGGGAATCGGCGTTCGACACTACGAGCAGTACTTC

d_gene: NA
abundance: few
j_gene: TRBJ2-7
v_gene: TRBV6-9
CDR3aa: CASSYTGVEQYF
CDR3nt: TGTGCCAGCAGTTATACGGGGGTCGAGCAGTACTTC

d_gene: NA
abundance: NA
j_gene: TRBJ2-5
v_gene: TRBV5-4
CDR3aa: CASSLRSFLGVETQYF
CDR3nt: TGTGCCAGCAGCTTGCGGTCCTTTTTAGGAGTAGAGACCCAGTACTTC

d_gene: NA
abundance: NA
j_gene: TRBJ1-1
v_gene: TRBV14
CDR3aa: CASSQVVRTASF
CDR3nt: TGTGCCAGCAGCCAAGTAGTTAGGACAGCAAGCTTT

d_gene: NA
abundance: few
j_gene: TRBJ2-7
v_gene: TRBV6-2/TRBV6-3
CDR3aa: CASNALGLPYEQYF
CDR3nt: TGTGCCAGCAACGCCCTGGGCCTCCCCTACGAGCAGTACTTC

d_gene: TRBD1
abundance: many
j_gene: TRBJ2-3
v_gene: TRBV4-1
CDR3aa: CASSHRDRVTDTQYF
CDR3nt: TGCGCCAGCAGCCACCGGGACAGGGTCACAGATACGCAGTATTTT

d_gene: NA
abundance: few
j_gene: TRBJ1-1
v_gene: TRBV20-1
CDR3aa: CSAAGEAFF
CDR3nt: TGCAGTGCTGCCGGTGAAGCTTTCTTT

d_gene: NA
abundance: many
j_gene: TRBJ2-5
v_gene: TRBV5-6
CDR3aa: CASSGEEDLPVETQYF
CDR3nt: TGTGCCAGCAGTGGTGAGGAGGATCTTCCTGTAGAGACCCAGTACTTC

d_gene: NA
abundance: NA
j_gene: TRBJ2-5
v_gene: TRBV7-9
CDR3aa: CASSNDEKRTQYF
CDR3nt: TGTGCCAGCAGCAATGACGAAAAGAGGACCCAGTACTTC

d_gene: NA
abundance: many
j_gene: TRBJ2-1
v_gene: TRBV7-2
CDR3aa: CASSRTSRSYNEQFF
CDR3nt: TGTGCCAGCAGCCGCACTAGCCGGTCCTACAATGAGCAGTTCTTC

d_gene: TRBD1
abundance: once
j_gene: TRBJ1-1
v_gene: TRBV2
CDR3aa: CASSELGTGGGDTEAFF
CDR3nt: TGTGCCAGCAGTGAACTTGGGACAGGGGGAGGTGACACTGAAGCTTTCTTT

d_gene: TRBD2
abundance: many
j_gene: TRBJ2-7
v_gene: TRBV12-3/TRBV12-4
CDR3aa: CASSLWRGGVDEQYF
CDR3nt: TGTGCCAGCAGTTTATGGCGGGGGGGCGTCGACGAGCAGTACTTC

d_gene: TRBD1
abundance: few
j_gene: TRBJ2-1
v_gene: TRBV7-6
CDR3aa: CASSLDQGARSEQFF
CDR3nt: TGTGCCAGCAGCTTAGATCAGGGGGCGCGTAGTGAGCAGTTCTTC

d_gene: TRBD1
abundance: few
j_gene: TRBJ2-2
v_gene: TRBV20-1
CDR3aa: CSATSGGTGELFF
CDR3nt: TGCAGTGCAACTTCAGGGGGCACCGGGGAGCTGTTTTTT

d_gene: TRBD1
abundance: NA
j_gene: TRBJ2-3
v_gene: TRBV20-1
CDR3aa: CSATDRGSDTQYF
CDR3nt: TGCAGTGCTACGGACAGGGGGTCGGATACGCAGTATTTT

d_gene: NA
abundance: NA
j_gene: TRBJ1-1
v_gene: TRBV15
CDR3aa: CATSRAHRVGEAFF
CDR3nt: TGTGCCACCAGCAGGGCCCACAGGGTCGGTGAAGCTTTCTTT

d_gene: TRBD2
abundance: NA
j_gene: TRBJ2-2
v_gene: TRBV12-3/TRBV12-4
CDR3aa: CASSLGGVAGDTGELFF
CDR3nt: TGTGCCAGCAGTTTGGGTGGTGTGGCGGGGGACACCGGGGAGCTGTTTTTT

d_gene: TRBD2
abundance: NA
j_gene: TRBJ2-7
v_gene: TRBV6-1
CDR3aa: CASSEAGGGYEQYF
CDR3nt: TGTGCCAGCAGTGAAGCGGGCGGGGGGTACGAGCAGTACTTC

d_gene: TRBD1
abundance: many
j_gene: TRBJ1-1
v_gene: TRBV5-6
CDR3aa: CASSWTGYVNTEAFF
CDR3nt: TGTGCCAGCAGCTGGACAGGATACGTGAACACTGAAGCTTTCTTT

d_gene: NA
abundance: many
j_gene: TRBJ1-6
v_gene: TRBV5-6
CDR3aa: CASSLRGSQSPLHF
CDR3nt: TGTGCCAGCAGCTTGAGGGGCAGCCAGTCACCCCTCCACTTT

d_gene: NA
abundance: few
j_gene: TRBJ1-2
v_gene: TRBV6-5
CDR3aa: CASSYSDSGAGGYTF
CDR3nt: TGTGCCAGCAGTTACTCGGATTCAGGGGCAGGAGGCTACACCTTC

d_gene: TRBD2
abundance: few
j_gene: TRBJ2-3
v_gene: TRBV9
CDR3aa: CASSVGAGEDTQYF
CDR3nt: TGTGCCAGCAGCGTAGGGGCGGGAGAAGATACGCAGTATTTT

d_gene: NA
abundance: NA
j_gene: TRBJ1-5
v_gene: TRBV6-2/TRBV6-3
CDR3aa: CASSLIGPNQPQHF
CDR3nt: TGTGCCAGCAGTCTCATAGGACCAAATCAGCCCCAGCATTTT